This entry is about one T cell receptor beta chain. What it binds is unknown. Assay runs were performed at deep level. Profiled with immunoSEQ multiplex PCR; TCRdb holds only in-frame clones, not every one. The data show under 2,000,000 clones, roughly 95% seen once. This entry belongs to a study of shared clonotypes between healthy human individuals. Study-wide points: Roughly 5% of naive CD4 clonotypes were shared across a handful of donors.

Germline CDR1 reads WSHSY; CDR2 reads SAAADI. CDR3 length: 16 amino acids. V was cut by 2 bases and J by 4 bases, with 18 bases left in between. CD45RO-negative cells were positively selected for CCR7, leaving out terminally differentiated effector memory CD45RA+ cells. Participating donors were healthy, HIV-negative adults free of recent acute infections or vaccinations. The sequence came from a young man in good health. Sequences were obtained from naive CD8+ T cells sorted from blood. The J gene is TRBJ2-7, the V gene TRBV10-2, with D possibly matching TRBD2 (5 bases). CDR3 DNA sequence: TGCGCCAGCAGTGAGACGTCCGCGGGCTATCCATACGAGCAGTACTTC. Translating gives CASSETSAGYPYEQYF.